Detailed here is one T cell receptor beta chain. Participants were aged about 18 to 100 years from around 24 US areas. Participant reports of clinical history set cohort assignment. These data are taken from a study of blood T cell repertoires in COVID-19. Assay used: immunoSEQ multiplex PCR; TCRdb lists only in-frame clones, some missing. The sample consists of about 330,000 clones, about 90% of them appearing once. V was cut by 4 bases and J by 7 bases, with 9 bases left in between. CDR1 and CDR2 from the germline V gene are SGDLS and YYNGEE. The CDR3 covers 12 residues. This rearrangement joins TRBV9 to TRBJ2-1; D possibly corresponds to TRBD1 (6 bases). The sample was PBMCs or T cells enriched from blood (not recorded which). The clonotype was recovered from a woman aged 25 to 45 who had recovered from COVID-19. The CDR3 coding sequence is TGTGCCAGCAGCAATCAGGGGAATGAGCAGTTCTTC. Translation gives CASSNQGNEQFF.